This entry concerns a single T cell receptor beta chain. The antigen is not known. The assay was immunoSEQ multiplex PCR, and TCRdb's table has in-frame clones only and misses some. The sample holds 10,000 to 15,000 clones, roughly 82% seen once. This specimen comes from a study of tumor-infiltrating lymphocytes in localized non-small cell lung cancer. General study points: Not all patients were TCR sequenced, owing to tissue quantity.

V was pared by 4 bases and J by 8 bases, with 17 bases between. This CDR3 has 14 residues. Germline CDR1 is MNHNY and CDR2 is SVGAGI (reference sequence). This TCR came from a human donor with non-small cell lung cancer. Sequenced input: uninvolved lung tissue not adjacent to the tumor. V usage is TRBV6-6 and J usage is TRBJ1-1, with D maybe TRBD1 (6 bases). CDR3 loop: CASSFGAGETEAFF. For the CDR3, the DNA is TGTGCCAGCAGTTTCGGCGCAGGGGAAACCGAAGCTTTCTTT.